What follows is one T cell receptor (beta chain) and its context. Its antigen has not been determined. No base qualities exist here, and no much larger clone lies one base off it. This entry is derived from a study of blood T cell repertoires in COVID-19 (TCRdb year 2020). Describing the broader study: Samples covering the acute and convalescent phases of COVID-19 were provided by collaborators in the United States, Italy and Spain. Sample metadata almost always included a de-identified subject ID, COVID-19 status, age in years and sex. The samples were drawn from the first 160 participants of the ongoing ImmuneRACE study and from 1,254 subjects provided by 6 global collaborators. HLA class I and class II types, where available, came from metadata supplied by the sample provider rather than from assay-based typing. The prospective study material was composed of cDNA or gDNA derived from T cells, B-cell-depleted T cells, or PBMCs. The repertoires were released in a freely available public database meant as a resource for research on the immune response to SARS-CoV-2. Subjects who had been exposed to COVID-19, were actively infected with it, or had recovered from it provided the deeply sampled blood TCRbeta repertoires that made up the dataset. What the work shows at the level of the full study, not this receptor alone: The amount of clinical and demographic metadata varied by source and participant and was provided uncurated.

Whole blood was collected in K2EDTA tubes by collaborating institutions according to the institutions' own protocols. For TCRbeta analysis, collaborators shipped samples in one of three forms: frozen whole blood, isolated PBMCs, or DNA extracted from either of those sample types. TCRbeta CDR3 regions were amplified from genomic DNA by means of the immunoSEQ Assay, a bias-controlled multiplex PCR. Per the authors' processing: Nucleated cell counts per sample were estimated from amplification of reference gene primers within the assay. To quantify the absolute abundance of each unique TCRbeta CDR3 rearrangement, sequence reads were collapsed and filtered. Productive Simpson clonality was computed per sample as the square root of Simpson's diversity index over productive rearrangements. In its TCRdb copy, this immuneACCESS table keeps in-frame sequences only and misses some clones. Where compared with another copy, unresolved V genes explain less than half of these, and the others have no known cause. V and J calls and clone size are those listed in that table; D and trimming were worked out from the DNA. Across this sample there are tens of thousands of clones, with roughly 87% seen only once. In total, the top ten clones hold roughly 2.1% of the sample.

Source material: peripheral blood. This sequence originates from a man aged 50-59 years with active or convalescent COVID-19.

The encoded CDR3 is CASSYQVEYEQYF. In nucleotide form, the sequence is TGTGCCAGCAGTTACCAGGTTGAGTACGAGCAGTACTTC. The chain links TRBV6-2 or TRBV6-3 with TRBJ2-7; the D segment cannot be called with confidence. V loses 2 bases of germline sequence and J loses 4 bases, and the interval between the two ends is 9 bases. Including the terminal cysteine and phenylalanine, the CDR3 comprises 13 residues. Just CDR3 DNA is preserved here, 39 bases in frame from base 1. The germline V gene specifies MNHEY as CDR1 and SVGEGT as CDR2.